This T cell receptor (beta chain) stems from a study of cytomegalovirus exposure and HLA in healthy donors. V was clipped by 6 bases and J by 1 base; unmatched bases: 14. The CDR3 has 18 amino acids. Germline V CDR1 and CDR2: MNHEY, SMNVEV (reference sequence). Libraries were prepared by immunoSEQ multiplex PCR; TCRdb keeps only in-frame clonotypes and omits some of them. The sample yields about 130,000 clones, 90% to 97% seen once. The V and J genes are TRBV27 and TRBJ1-5, with 8 positions matching TRBD1. The receptor comes from a man in his late teens or twenties in good health and CMV-seronegative. Input material: PBMCs. The CDR3: CASRGQASLLGSNQPQHF. As DNA, the CDR3 is TGTGCCAGCAGGGGACAGGCATCCCTACTAGGGAGCAATCAGCCCCAGCATTTT.